Described below is a single TCR beta chain sequence and its context. Its antigen is unknown. No qualities accompany the bases; no much larger clone lies one base away. Every donor in the study was a healthy Caucasian. Three pairs of female monozygotic twins, all aged about 18 to 29 years, made up the twin cohort. Peripheral blood mononuclear cells were the source from which RNA for the TCR libraries was isolated. Trimming costs V 4 bases and J 1 base, and their ends lie 14 bases apart. CDR1 and CDR2 are drawn from the germline V gene (reference sequence): LGHDT, YNNKEL. The CDR3 runs 15 residues from the cysteine to the phenylalanine. The only DNA kept is the CDR3, 45 bases in frame from the first base. Libraries came from 5' RACE. TCRdb lists the instrument as Illumina HiSeq 2000. A universal primer binding site was added through template switching, and the final cDNA carried a unique molecular identifier so that TCR cDNA molecules could be counted accurately. Specific primers in the conserved constant-segment region were used to synthesize first-strand cDNA for TCR alpha and beta chains. To control for contamination, each cDNA library was double barcoded with a SMART-Mk sample barcode plus Illumina barcodes. TruSeq adapter sequences along with Illumina sample barcodes were introduced in two successive PCR steps. TCR alpha and beta cDNA libraries were sequenced on the Illumina HiSeq platform with custom primers. The paper's processing steps were these. MiGEC processed the raw reads to extract unique molecular identifiers, while MiXCR was used to determine the CDR3 positions. Recombination models were inferred per individual with the repgenHMM and IGoR tools using an EM algorithm. Shared clonotype analysis was performed with the tcR package in R, normalizing sharing by the product of cloneset sizes. Out-of-frame nonproductive sequences were analyzed to study raw recombination free of thymic and clonal selection effects. The public reads were reprocessed in TCRdb via fastp at Q25 and MiXCR, keeping in-frame beta chains. For every CDR3 protein sequence, its rows merge into one entry that carries the most common genes and DNA. It is TCRdb's table, rather than the study itself, that gives the V and J calls and clone size. Across this sample there are some 600,000 distinct CDR3 sequences, with around 7.4% seen only once. The ten largest clones take up about 1.6% of the sample.

These data are taken from a study of identical twins (dated by TCRdb to the mid-2010s). Notes on the research overall: The study deep-sequenced TCR alpha and beta repertoires from monozygotic twins, unrelated adults of various ages and cord blood to test whether fetal clonotypes persist. Replicate twin experiments were performed at different times using different library preparation protocols to rule out contamination. Results and caveats for the whole study, not just this receptor: Compared with coincidental sharing between unrelated individuals, out-of-frame TCR alpha sequences shared between twins showed an excess of sequences with low generation probability. Abundant cord blood beta clonotypes carried fewer insertions; young adult naive repertoires showed a weaker similar trend, while memory repertoires showed none. In beta out-of-frame sequences, excess twin sharing was weaker, because having fewer shared sequences lowered the signal-to-noise ratio. In monozygotic twins, recombination models systematically underestimated out-of-frame TCR alpha sharing, but the models matched the sharing seen between unrelated individuals. Conclusions relied on cross-sectional statistical analysis, since the same donors could not be followed over many years. Invariant T cells such as MAIT and iNKT could partly confound zero-insertion analyses, though diverse VJ usage argued against this for most clonotypes.

Separately, the same data were catalogued under a study of yellow fever vaccine responses in identical twins. Per the second study: According to the authors, the vaccine-induced T cell response in identical twins seemed to be partly convergent and partly specific to each individual. Focusing on identical twins, the study followed the T cell clones that responded to the vaccine, and did so with precision.

Source material: PBMCs. The chain joins TRBV3-1 to TRBJ2-7; no D gene can be assigned with confidence. This sequence originates from a young woman in good health. The sequenced DNA is TGTGCCAGCAGCCCTAACTCGGCCGGATCCTACGAGCAGTACTTC. Its protein reads: CASSPNSAGSYEQYF.